These 7 T cell receptor beta chains came from one sample sequenced in a study of T cells in tuberculosis. Here immunoSEQ multiplex PCR was the method, and the copy in TCRdb shows in-frame clones only, minus some. The repertoire has 30,000 to 35,000 clones, 92% of them found once; the top ten carry roughly 6.4%. Specified time point: new active TB diagnosis, blood taken before or within 7 days of starting treatment. Sequenced here: PBMCs, sampled at tuberculosis diagnosis. The receptor source for this set is an adult with tuberculosis. Some clones in this sample may be carry-over from other donors' samples.

This chain joins TRBV2 and TRBJ2-7, with TRBD1 matching 11 bases. V lost 7 bases, J lost 2 bases, and 4 bases stayed unmatched. Germline V gene data show CDR1 as SNHLY and CDR2 as FYNNEI. The CDR3 is 14 amino acids. Here the CDR3 reads CASIPGQGAYEQYF. In DNA, the CDR3 is TGTGCCAGCATTCCGGGACAGGGGGCCTACGAGCAGTACTTC.

V gene TRBV5-4 combines with J gene TRBJ2-1, with unresolved D. Looked up from germline, CDR1 is SGHNT and CDR2 is YYREEE (reference sequence). The germline V and J ends were trimmed by 2 bases and 3 bases, with 3 bases remaining between them. The CDR3 loop spans 12 amino acids. The chain's CDR3 is CASSFNYNEQFF. CDR3 DNA: TGTGCCAGCAGCTTTAACTACAATGAGCAGTTCTTC.

The CDR3 here is CASSPQGDSSYEQYF. CDR3 nucleotides: TGTGCCAGCTCACCACAAGGGGACAGCTCCTACGAGCAGTACTTC. The V call is TRBV18, the J call TRBJ2-7; 7 bases map to TRBD1. The V segment lost 1 base and the J segment 0 bases; nucleotides outside the gene matches: 3. CDR1 is KGHSH, CDR2 LQKENI, per germline. The CDR3 is 15 amino acids.

The genes are TRBV27 and TRBJ1-2; TRBD1 agrees at 8 bases. There are 16 residues in the CDR3. In germline, CDR1 is MNHEY, CDR2 SMNVEV (reference sequence). After removal of 6 bases from V and 5 bases from J, the junction contained 14 bases not matched to a gene. In DNA, the CDR3 is TGTGCCAGCAGCCCAACCTTGGGACAGGTTGGGTATGGCTACACCTTC. The encoded protein is CASSPTLGQVGYGYTF.

This chain joins TRBV4-2 and TRBJ2-7; TRBD2 matches 8 bases. In germline, CDR1 is LGHNA, CDR2 YNFKEQ. CDR3 length equals 15 residues. V shed 3 bases, J shed 2 bases, and the junction held 6 bases outside the gene matches. CDR3 coding DNA: TGTGCCAGCAGCCAGCAACTAGCGGAACCCTACGAGCAGTACTTC. It is translated as CASSQQLAEPYEQYF.

The chain combines TRBV9 with TRBJ2-6, with D uncertain. This CDR3 is 13 amino acids long. V lost 2 bases and J lost 4, with 4 bases in between. Germline CDR1 reads SGDLS; CDR2 reads YYNGEE. CDR3 region: CASSVSGANVLTF. As DNA, the CDR3 is TGTGCCAGCAGCGTCTCCGGGGCCAACGTCCTGACTTTC.

The genes are TRBV6-6 and TRBJ1-5; the D is unclear. The CDR3 totals 14 residues. Per the germline V gene, CDR1 is MNHNY and CDR2 is SVGAGI (reference sequence). The CDR3 is CGSKREGSNQPQHF. CDR3 in DNA: TGTGGATCCAAACGAGAGGGAAGCAATCAGCCCCAGCATTTT.